The sequence of this T cell receptor beta chain was determined in a study of blood T cell repertoires in COVID-19. Study-wide background: From the United States, Italy and Spain came samples of acute and convalescent COVID-19. In each case, the material was cDNA or gDNA derived from T cells, B-cell-depleted T cells, or PBMCs.

TCRdb's table, derived via immunoSEQ multiplex PCR, lists solely in-frame clones and lacks some. The sample consists of 200,000 to 250,000 clones, about nine tenths of them appearing once. CDR3 length equals 13 residues. In germline, CDR1 is SNHLY, CDR2 FYNNEI. V gave up 4 bases and J gave up 6 bases; unmatched junction bases: 5. The clonotype was recovered from a man aged 25 to 40 who had recovered from COVID-19. The sample comprised peripheral blood. The chain uses TRBV2 and TRBJ2-7; 8 nucleotides align to TRBD1. The CDR3 DNA reads TGTGCCAGCAGTGTGGACAGGGCGTTCGAGCAGTACTTC. Translation gives CASSVDRAFEQYF.